The 15 T cell receptor beta chains reported below all come from one sample, sequenced in a study of blood T cells in healthy people across ages. Then a second PCR, running about 6 to 12 cycles, was carried out with a sample-barcoded 5' primer and a J-beta primer mix. TCRdb used MiXCR to reprocess the 5' RACE reads, holding one entry per CDR3 protein. The table includes about 1.6 million distinct CDR3 sequences, about 32% detected once. Sequencing was carried out using blood. These receptor sequences come from a woman in her 30s in good health.

The CDR3 region is CASSLTPGENQPQHF. CDR3 coding DNA: TGCGCCAGCAGCTTGACTCCGGGAGAAAATCAGCCCCAGCATTTT. The J gene is TRBJ1-5, the V gene TRBV5-1; D is ambiguous. V was cut by 1 base and J by 4 bases, with 12 bases left in between. The CDR3 is 15 residues long. CDR1 SGHRS and CDR2 YFSETQ come from the germline V gene.

V usage is TRBV10-3 and J usage is TRBJ1-6; D may be TRBD1 (5 bases). The CDR3 runs 15 residues. Trimming removed 6 bases at V and 8 bases at J, with 17 bases between. Looked up from germline, CDR1 is ENHRY and CDR2 is SYGVKD. CDR3 region: CAIRDAGTVDSPLHF. CDR3 nucleotides: TGTGCCATCAGGGATGCCGGGACGGTGGATTCACCCCTCCACTTT.

This clonotype was seen a few times. This rearrangement joins TRBV4-2 to TRBJ2-1; 10 positions agree with TRBD2. This CDR3 is built from 19 residues. Germline values: CDR1 LGHNA, CDR2 YNFKEQ. With 4 bases clipped from V and 7 bases from J, the junction kept 19 bases outside the gene matches. CDR3 sequence: CASSPRPGAAGGPRNEQFF. The CDR3 DNA reads as TGTGCCAGCAGCCCACGACCGGGAGCAGCGGGAGGGCCGCGGAATGAGCAGTTCTTC.

This clonotype was seen at least ten times. The chain couples TRBV29-1 to TRBJ2-7; 9 nucleotides match TRBD1. Germline CDR1 is SQVTM and CDR2 is ANQGSEA. J lost 5 bases, V lost 6 bases, and 5 bases had no gene match. This CDR3 spans 12 amino acids. The CDR3 region is CSVNRGPDEQYF. CDR3 in DNA: TGCAGCGTGAACAGGGGGCCCGACGAGCAGTACTTC.

This clonotype was detected many times. The rearrangement joins TRBV7-2 to TRBJ1-4, with D possibly TRBD1 on 5 matching bases. Germline assignment: CDR1 SGHTA and CDR2 FQGNSA. The V end lost 6 bases, the J end lost 8 bases, and 13 bases lay between the germline ends. The CDR3 runs to 13 residues. DNA of the CDR3: TGTGCCAGCAGTTTGAGACAGAACGAAAAACTGTTTTTT. It specifies CASSLRQNEKLFF.

The rearrangement uses TRBV4-1 and TRBJ2-7; the match to TRBD2 covers 11 bases. This CDR3 spans 19 amino acids. Trimming took 1 base from V and 2 from J; bases not matched to a gene: 13. Germline CDR1 MGHRA, CDR2 YSYEKL. In nucleotides, the CDR3 is TGCGCCAGCAGCCAAGGTAGTAGCGGGAGGGCGTTCCCAGCCTACGAGCAGTACTTC. It is translated as CASSQGSSGRAFPAYEQYF.

The chain combines TRBV27 with TRBJ1-5, with TRBD1 matching over 8 bases. V shed 3 bases, J shed 2 bases, and the junction held 18 bases outside the gene matches. CDR1 and CDR2 from the germline V gene are MNHEY and SMNVEV (reference sequence). This CDR3 region has 20 residues. The CDR3 coding sequence is TGTGCCAGCAGTTTCTCCGCCGTTTATCCCGGGACAGGCCGCAATCAGCCCCAGCATTTT. This gives the protein CASSFSAVYPGTGRNQPQHF.

A note on this clonotype: A much larger clone lies one base from this, so it may be a read error. The chain joins TRBV5-1 to TRBJ2-1; 8 bases agree with TRBD1. The germline gives CDR1 SGHRS, CDR2 YFSETQ. The V and J ends lost 4 bases and 6 bases, in that order; junction bases with no gene match: 9. The CDR3 is 15 amino acids. Here the CDR3 DNA reads TGCGCCAGCAGCCCAGGACAGGGCTGGGGCAATGAGCAGTTCTTC. Its protein is CASSPGQGWGNEQFF.

This clonotype was observed a handful of times. The chain uses TRBV4-1 and TRBJ2-3; maybe TRBD1 (6 bases). CDR3 size: 15 residues. The germline gives CDR1 MGHRA, CDR2 YSYEKL. Trimming took 3 bases from V and 2 from J, leaving 12 bases between them. The CDR3 DNA reads TGCGCCAGCAGCCAGCCCCGGGACACCACAGATACGCAGTATTTT. This encodes CASSQPRDTTDTQYF.

This clonotype was seen a handful of times. The chain combines TRBV5-1 with TRBJ1-4, with D hard to call. Trimming cost V 4 bases and J 3 bases, with 16 bases left between them. This CDR3 is built from 16 residues. Germline CDR1 reads SGHRS; CDR2 reads YFSETQ. The CDR3 loop is CASSHGRGRANEKLFF. The CDR3 coding sequence is TGCGCCAGCAGCCACGGCCGCGGTAGAGCTAATGAAAAACTGTTTTTT. The full variable domain, with the rest looked up from reference TRBV5-1 and TRBJ1-4, is KAGVTQTPRYLIKTRGQQVTLSCSPISGHRSVSWYQQTPGQGLQFLFEYFSETQRNKGNFPGRFSGRQFSNSRSEMNVSTLELGDSALYLCASSHGRGRANEKLFFGSGTQLSVL.

The chain carries TRBV6-4 and TRBJ1-6, with 7 bases fitting TRBD1. V lost 6 bases and J lost 5; bases outside the gene matches: 4. This CDR3 has 14 amino acids. Germline V gene lookup returns CDR1 MRHNA and CDR2 SNTAGT. CDR3 coding DNA: TGTGCCAGCAGCCGGGACAGCCATAATTCACCCCTCCACTTT. This encodes CASSRDSHNSPLHF.

About this clonotype itself: The junction and the germline gene differ at one end; a read error may be behind it. The rearrangement joins TRBV7-3 to TRBJ2-3; D ambiguous. Germline V lookup: CDR1 SGHTA, CDR2 FQGTGA. There are 14 residues in the CDR3. The CDR3 sequence is CTSSLVGRTDTQYF. CDR3 coding DNA: TGTACCAGCAGCCTGGTTGGTCGCACAGATACGCAGTATTTT.

The rearrangement joins TRBV12-3 or TRBV12-4 to TRBJ2-3, with 7 bases aligning to TRBD2. V lost 4 bases and J lost 4; bases outside the gene matches: 5. This CDR3 comprises 14 residues. The CDR3 DNA sequence: TGTGCCAGCAGTTGGGCGGGAGTTGCAGATACGCAGTATTTT. It translates to CASSWAGVADTQYF.

The rearrangement joins TRBV3-1 to TRBJ2-4; perhaps TRBD1 as D (5 bases). Germline lookup yields CDR1 LGHDT and CDR2 YNNKEL (reference sequence). Trimming cost V 1 base and J 9 bases, with 10 bases left between them. The CDR3 runs 13 residues. The CDR3 bases are TGTGCCAGCAGCCAAGTGGGAAGGGGCATTCAGTACTTC. This sequence encodes CASSQVGRGIQYF.

The V and J genes are TRBV11-1 and TRBJ1-2; D not resolved. V shed 1 base and J shed 3 bases, with 12 bases lying between them. This CDR3 is 15 amino acids long. Looked up from germline, CDR1 is SGHAT and CDR2 is FQDESV (reference sequence). CDR3 region: CASSLGLVEDYGYTF. Here the CDR3 DNA reads TGTGCCAGCAGCTTAGGGCTGGTAGAGGACTATGGCTACACCTTC.